The 17 T cell receptor beta chains presented below share a single source sample, sequenced in a study of T cells after yellow fever vaccination. TCRdb re-called the 5' RACE reads with MiXCR, one entry per CDR3 protein. The table has around 260 distinct CDR3 sequences, 93% seen once. The sequencing here drew on CD8+ T cells sorted from PBMCs, taken 10 days after the yellow fever booster vaccination. The receptors stem from a man younger than 30 who received the YFV17D yellow fever vaccine.

Concerning this clonotype: This beta chain is an unintended read in a library built for alpha chains; its size means little. This chain uses TRBV12-3 or TRBV12-4 with TRBJ2-5, with 7 positions matching TRBD1. V gave up 2 bases and J gave up 4 bases; unmatched junction bases: 25. CDR3 length: 21 amino acids. The CDR3: CASSLTLRGLGQKPPRETQYF. The CDR3 DNA sequence: TGTGCCAGCAGTTTAACGCTTCGGGGTTTGGGACAGAAACCTCCGCGAGAGACCCAGTACTTC.

Concerning this clonotype itself: This beta chain is an unintended read in a library built for alpha chains; its size means little. The V call is TRBV12-3 or TRBV12-4, the J call TRBJ1-2, with 8 bases identical to TRBD1. The CDR3 contains 15 residues. The J segment lost 4 bases and the V segment lost 5 bases, leaving 9 bases of the junction unmatched. The CDR3 loop reads CASSHDRGIVYGYTF. The CDR3 DNA is TGTGCCAGCAGTCACGACAGGGGCATAGTCTATGGCTACACCTTC.

Notes on this clonotype: This beta chain is an off-target read within a library intended for alpha chains, so its frequency means little. CDR3 sequence reads: CASSLDRSYEQYF. DNA of the CDR3: TGTGCCAGCAGCTTAGACAGGTCCTACGAGCAGTACTTC. J is TRBJ2-7 and V is TRBV11-2; unclear D gene. CDR3 size: 13 residues. Germline loops: CDR1 SGHAT, CDR2 FQNNGV. The V and J ends lost 0 bases and 1 base respectively, with 4 bases between them.

Comments on this clonotype: As an off-target read in a library built for alpha chains, this beta chain has a frequency of little significance. This chain joins TRBV5-1 and TRBJ2-6, with D unresolved. There are 15 residues in the CDR3. The germline CDR1 and CDR2 sequences are SGHRS and YFSETQ. Trimming removed 0 bases from V and 0 bases from J, with 4 bases in between. CDR3 bases: TGCGCCAGCAGCTTGGCTGACTCTGGGGCCAACGTCCTGACTTTC. It translates to CASSLADSGANVLTF.

This clonotype was observed once. A library prepared for alpha chains yielded this beta chain as an off-target read; its size is of little meaning. The chain carries TRBV4-2 and TRBJ2-1; tentatively, D is TRBD1 or TRBD2 (5 bases each). The V and J ends lost 3 bases and 10 bases respectively, with 16 bases between them. This CDR3 has 14 amino acids. Germline V gives CDR1 LGHNA, CDR2 YNFKEQ. In DNA, the CDR3 is TGTGCCAGCAGCCAGAGAGGGGTGGGCAGCGAGCAGTTCTTC. Translating gives CASSQRGVGSEQFF.

Notes on this clonotype: The junction departs from the called germline gene at one end, perhaps through a read error. Since it is a stray read in a library aimed at alpha chains, this beta chain has a size that is not meaningful. The V and J genes are TRBV4-1 and TRBJ2-3, with D perhaps TRBD1 (5 bases). The CDR3 extends over 13 amino acids. Germline V CDR1 and CDR2: MGHRA, YSYEKL. CDR3 in amino acids: CASRQAGTDTQYF. The CDR3 region has the DNA TGCGCCAGCAGGCAAGCAGGGACAGATACGCAGTATTTT.

A few counts support this clonotype. This beta chain is a stray read from a library made for alpha chains; its abundance is not meaningful. J is TRBJ2-1 and V is TRBV5-4; tentatively, D is TRBD2 (6 bases). The germline V gene encodes CDR1 SGHNT and CDR2 YYREEE (reference sequence). Trimming pared 0 bases from V and 4 bases from J, leaving 11 bases between. The CDR3 extends over 15 amino acids. The CDR3 loop is CASSLDGTSYNEQFF. CDR3 nucleotides: TGTGCCAGCAGCTTGGATGGGACTTCGTACAATGAGCAGTTCTTC.

Comment on this clonotype: This beta chain came through as a stray read in a library set up for alpha chains, and its size says little. This rearrangement joins TRBV4-2 to TRBJ2-3; 8 nucleotides align to TRBD1. Trimming cost V 8 bases and J 3 bases; bases outside gene matches: 7. Looked up from germline, CDR1 is LGHNA and CDR2 is YNFKEQ. The CDR3 has 14 amino acids. This CDR3 is CASSPGQETDTQYF. The CDR3 nucleotides are TGTGCCAGCTCCCCGGGACAGGAGACAGATACGCAGTATTTT.

To note about this clonotype: Because the library targeted alpha chains, this beta chain is an off-target read whose size means little. The V gene is TRBV5-1, the J gene TRBJ2-3, with D hard to call. The V and J ends lost 4 bases and 2 bases respectively, with 8 bases between them. Germline CDR1 and CDR2: SGHRS and YFSETQ. This CDR3 is built from 13 residues. The chain's CDR3 is CASSEPTTDTQYF. The CDR3 coding sequence is TGCGCCAGCAGCGAACCCACCACAGATACGCAGTATTTT.

A few counts support this clonotype. This beta chain came through as a stray read in a library set up for alpha chains, and its size says little. The rearrangement links TRBV19 to TRBJ2-1; weak D call: TRBD2 (5 bases). The V end lost 10 bases, the J end lost 10 bases, and 20 bases lay between the germline ends. The CDR3 has 13 amino acids. The V gene's germline CDR1 is LNHDA and CDR2 SQIVND (reference sequence). This CDR3 is CATLRAGWGEQFF. The CDR3 DNA follows: TGTGCCACTTTGAGGGCCGGTTGGGGAGAGCAGTTCTTC.

As concerns this clonotype: This beta chain is an off-target read within a library intended for alpha chains, so its frequency means little. The chain couples TRBV20-1 to TRBJ2-3; a possible D gene is TRBD2 (5 bases). CDR1 is DFQATT and CDR2 is SNEGSKA in the germline V gene (reference sequence). Trimming removed 4 bases at V and 0 bases at J, with 11 bases between. The CDR3 length is 14 residues. In DNA form, the CDR3 reads TGCAGTGCTATTGCGGGTGCTAGCACAGATACGCAGTATTTT. Protein product: CSAIAGASTDTQYF.

As for this clonotype: The library was built for alpha chains, so this beta chain is an off-target read and its size means little. This chain joins TRBV29-1 and TRBJ2-2; D not certain. The CDR3 is 12 residues long. Germline V gene lookup returns CDR1 SQVTM and CDR2 ANQGSEA. V dropped 4 bases and J dropped 6 bases, with 9 bases sitting between them. CDR3 sequence (DNA): TGCAGCGTTGCGGAGCGCGCCGGGGAGCTGTTTTTT. Its translation: CSVAERAGELFF.

To note about this clonotype: This beta chain turned up in a library designed for alpha chains; as an off-target read, its abundance says little. The V call is TRBV7-9, the J call TRBJ1-1; D call uncertain. V lost 5 bases and J 1 base, leaving 11 bases between the germline ends. Germline lookup yields CDR1 SEHNR and CDR2 FQNEAQ (reference sequence). CDR3 size: 14 residues. CDR3 coding DNA: TGTGCCAGCAGCCCCCGGACGGGGAACACTGAAGCTTTCTTT. It encodes CASSPRTGNTEAFF. Together with reference TRBV7-9 and TRBJ1-1, the CDR3 gives the full variable domain: DTGVSQNPRHKITKRGQNVTFRCDPISEHNRLYWYRQTLGQGPEFLTYFQNEAQLEKSRLLSDRFSAERPKGSFSTLEIQRTEQGDSAMYLCASSPRTGNTEAFFGQGTRLTVV.

In this sample, this clonotype turned up once. Within a library made for alpha chains, this beta chain is off target, and its count is uninformative. This chain uses TRBV7-9 with TRBJ2-5; perhaps TRBD1 as D (5 bases). Germline loops: CDR1 SEHNR, CDR2 FQNEAQ (reference sequence). V was pared by 2 bases and J by 5 bases, with 9 bases between. There are 13 residues in the CDR3. The CDR3 DNA sequence: TGTGCCAGCAGCTTAAGTCAGGGTGAGACCCAGTACTTC. Translated, it gives CASSLSQGETQYF.

As to this clonotype: Since the library was made to target alpha chains, this beta chain is a stray read and its abundance is not meaningful. The chain carries TRBV5-1 and TRBJ1-2; the match to TRBD1 covers 7 bases. CDR1 and CDR2 from the germline V gene are SGHRS and YFSETQ. The CDR3 sequence is 11 residues long. V dropped 7 bases and J dropped 4; count of bases not matched to a gene: 1. The DNA for the CDR3 is TGCGCCAGCGGGGACAGCTATGGCTACACCTTC. Its translation is CASGDSYGYTF.

Of note for this clonotype: Since it is a stray read in a library aimed at alpha chains, this beta chain has a size that is not meaningful. The chain links TRBV27 to TRBJ1-1; D is possibly TRBD1 (6 bases). CDR3 length: 17 residues. Germline CDR1 reads MNHEY; CDR2 reads SMNVEV (reference sequence). V was trimmed by 5 bases and J by 0 bases, leaving 19 bases between them. CDR3: CASSRVGGRGVNTEAFF. CDR3 DNA sequence: TGTGCCAGCAGTCGTGTGGGGGGCCGGGGGGTGAACACTGAAGCTTTCTTT.

Concerning this clonotype itself: This beta chain is off target for a library built for alpha chains, so its abundance means little. The CDR3, as DNA: TGTGCCAGCAGCCAACAGGGTACTGGAAACACCATATATTTT. This sequence encodes CASSQQGTGNTIYF. V gene TRBV9 combines with J gene TRBJ1-3; possible D gene TRBD1, 6 bases. The CDR3 sequence is 14 residues long. V lost 4 bases, J lost 2 bases, and 10 bases lay in between. Germline-derived CDR1 and CDR2 are SGDLS and YYNGEE.